The 9 T cell receptor beta chains below all came from one sample that was sequenced in a study of kidney transplant recipient with SARS-CoV-2 infection. TCRdb re-analysed the reads in MiXCR, keeping a single row per CDR3 protein. Among approximately 250,000 distinct CDR3 sequences listed, more than 25% were seen once. Sequencing was performed on a blood sample, taken at baseline and between days 110 and 120 from a kidney transplant recipient. The receptors here all came from a male patient aged 25-45 years who had COVID-19 and was a kidney transplant recipient. Part of the T cell pool may stem from the graft donor.

The CDR3 reads CATYPTGGGETQYF. CDR3 nucleotide sequence: TGTGCCACCTACCCGACAGGGGGCGGTGAGACCCAGTACTTC. The chain joins TRBV6-1 to TRBJ2-5, with 10 bases fitting TRBD1. The CDR3 sequence is 14 residues long. Per the germline V gene, CDR1 is MNHNS and CDR2 is SASEGT. Trimming cost V 10 bases and J 5 bases; bases outside gene matches: 10.

This clonotype was seen many times. V gene TRBV21-1 combines with J gene TRBJ1-1; the D segment call TRBD1 is taken from the table without a DNA check. TRBV21-1 is labeled a pseudogene. The CDR3 consists of 18 residues. CDR3 amino acids: CASSKITGTGVGWAEAFF. Here the CDR3 DNA reads TGTGCCAGCAGCAAGATCACAGGGACAGGGGTCGGTTGGGCTGAAGCTTTCTTT.

There are many counts of this clonotype. V usage is TRBV19 and J usage is TRBJ2-6, with TRBD1 matching over 8 bases. The CDR3 runs to 17 residues. Germline values: CDR1 LNHDA, CDR2 SQIVND (reference sequence). V was pared by 5 bases and J by 1 base, with 7 bases of the junction left unmatched. The CDR3 sequence is CASSLTGERSGANVLTF. CDR3 in DNA: TGTGCCAGTAGTCTGACAGGGGAAAGGTCTGGGGCCAACGTCCTGACTTTC. The whole variable domain, filled in from reference TRBV19 and TRBJ2-6, reads DGGITQSPKYLFRKEGQNVTLSCEQNLNHDAMYWYRQDPGQGLRLIYYSQIVNDFQKGDIAEGYSVSREKKESFPLTVTSAQKNPTAFYLCASSLTGERSGANVLTFGAGSRLTVL.

This clonotype was seen at least ten times. The CDR3 sequence is CATSNLVSTRKTYGYTF. Here the CDR3 DNA reads TGTGCCACCAGTAATCTTGTTAGTACCAGAAAGACCTATGGCTACACCTTC. The genes are TRBV24-1 and TRBJ1-2, with D uncertain. The V end lost 6 bases, the J end lost 4 bases, and 23 bases lay between the germline ends. Germline V CDR1 and CDR2: KGHDR, SFDVKD. This CDR3 is built from 17 residues.

As concerns this clonotype: A much larger clone sits a single nucleotide away, making a read error possible. The chain links TRBV20-1 to TRBJ2-3; 7 bases match TRBD2. CDR3 length: 12 amino acids. The V gene's germline CDR1 is DFQATT and CDR2 SNEGSKA (reference sequence). J lost 2 bases, V lost 8 bases, and 4 bases had no gene match. CDR3 sequence (DNA): TGCAGTAGGCTAGCGGACACAGATACGCAGTATTTT. As protein: CSRLADTDTQYF.

The sample holds many counts of this clonotype. J is TRBJ2-4 and V is TRBV7-9; 7 positions match TRBD1. Germline loops: CDR1 SEHNR, CDR2 FQNEAQ (reference sequence). The length of the CDR3 is 14 residues. Trimming cost V 5 bases and J 7 bases; bases outside gene matches: 8. The DNA of the CDR3 is TGTGCCAGCAGCCCAACAGGGGCTGGGAACATTCAGTACTTC. Translation: CASSPTGAGNIQYF.

As to this clonotype: A much bigger clone sits one base away, suggesting this may be a read error. The chain joins TRBV24-1 to TRBJ2-1; D is ambiguous. The germline V gene has CDR1 KGHDR and CDR2 SFDVKD. This CDR3 has 14 amino acids. V dropped 4 bases and J dropped 7 bases, with 13 bases sitting between them. The CDR3 nucleotides read TGTGCCACCAGTGACTCCCCGTTCCTGAATGAGCAGTTCTTC. Amino acid sequence: CATSDSPFLNEQFF.

This clonotype occurred a few times. The chain recombines TRBV4-2 with TRBJ2-3, with D perhaps matching TRBD2 (6 bases). The CDR3 totals 15 residues. V lost 1 base and J 4 bases, leaving 12 bases between the germline ends. Germline CDR1 LGHNA, CDR2 YNFKEQ. The DNA for the CDR3 is TGTGCCAGCAGCCAAGGTTCGGACTACGCAGATACGCAGTATTTT. This translates into CASSQGSDYADTQYF.

Only one count was recorded for this clonotype. A much larger clone differs by one base, so this may be a read error. The chain links TRBV20-1 to TRBJ1-5; possible D gene TRBD1, 5 bases. Looked up from germline, CDR1 is DFQATT and CDR2 is SNEGSKA (reference sequence). The CDR3 has 16 residues. V was trimmed by 3 bases and J by 2 bases, leaving 17 bases between them. CDR3: CSARGLGTSGNQPQHF. The CDR3 nucleotides read TGCAGTGCTAGGGGTCTCGGGACGTCCGGCAATCAGCCCCAGCATTTT.